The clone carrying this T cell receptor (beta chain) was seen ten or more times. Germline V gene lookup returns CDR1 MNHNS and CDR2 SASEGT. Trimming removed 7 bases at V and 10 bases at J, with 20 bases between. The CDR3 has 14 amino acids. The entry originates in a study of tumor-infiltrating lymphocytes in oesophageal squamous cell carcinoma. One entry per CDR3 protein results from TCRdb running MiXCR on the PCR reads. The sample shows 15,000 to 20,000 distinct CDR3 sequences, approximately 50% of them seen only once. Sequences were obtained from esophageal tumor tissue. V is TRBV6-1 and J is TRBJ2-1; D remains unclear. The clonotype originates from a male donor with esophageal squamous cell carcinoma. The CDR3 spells CASTDVSDLYEQFF. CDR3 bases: TGTGCCAGCACCGACGTTTCGGATCTCTACGAGCAGTTCTTC.